Listed below are T cell receptor beta chains from one sample, sequenced in a study of response to subunit inactivated influenza vaccine. TCRdb called the RT-PCR reads again in MiXCR, with one record for every CDR3 protein. In the table there are roughly 650,000 distinct CDR3 sequences, 15% to 18% of which are singletons. The sample consisted of PBMCs from blood, taken roughly 12 days after vaccination. These receptors were obtained from a man in his fifties who received an inactivated influenza vaccine. Each CDR3 is given with its conserved first and last residue. A D gene is named only where the DNA matches it firmly. Rows give clone size only sometimes, using once, few, many, or a class for an expanded clone.

V,D,J,size,CDR3,DNA
TRBV9,-,TRBJ1-2,-,CASSVGQSPNYGYTF,TGTGCCAGCAGCGTAGGCCAGTCCCCTAACTATGGCTACACCTTC
TRBV11-1,TRBD1,TRBJ2-3,-,CASSSKPDRDKCTDTQYF,TGTGCCAGCAGCTCCAAACCCGACAGGGACAAGTGCACAGATACGCAGTATTTT
TRBV10-3,TRBD1,TRBJ2-6,few,CAAQGQLKANVLTF,TGTGCCGCGCAGGGACAGCTGAAAGCCAACGTCCTGACTTTC
TRBV11-2,TRBD2,TRBJ2-5,many,CASSPVGLAANQETQYF,TGTGCCAGCAGCCCGGTCGGACTAGCGGCGAACCAAGAGACCCAGTACTTC
TRBV12-3/TRBV12-4,TRBD1,TRBJ1-5,many,CASSYRDRGRQPQHF,TGTGCCAGCAGTTACCGGGACAGGGGTCGGCAGCCCCAGCATTTT
TRBV21-1,-,TRBJ2-7,-,CARPTDRVSEQYF,TGTGCCAGACCGACGGACAGGGTATCCGAGCAGTACTTC
TRBV7-2,-,TRBJ2-2,few,CASTGLLYTGELFF,TGTGCCAGCACAGGACTCCTATACACCGGGGAGCTGTTTTTT
TRBV7-9,-,TRBJ2-1,-,CASSLTINNEQFF,TGTGCCAGCAGCCTAACTATCAATAATGAGCAGTTCTTC
TRBV4-3,TRBD1,TRBJ2-7,-,CASSQARHGQGVEQYF,TGCGCCAGCAGCCAAGCTCGCCACGGACAGGGTGTCGAGCAGTACTTC
TRBV12-3/TRBV12-4,TRBD2,TRBJ2-1,-,CASSLPAGPRDEQFF,TGTGCCAGCAGTTTACCAGCGGGGCCCCGCGATGAGCAGTTCTTC
TRBV3-1,TRBD2,TRBJ2-5,few,CASSGLAGGYETQYF,TGTGCCAGCAGCGGACTAGCGGGGGGTTATGAGACCCAGTACTTC
TRBV5-1,-,TRBJ2-1,-,CASSSGGQGSYNEQFF,TGCGCCAGCAGCAGCGGGGGACAGGGCTCCTACAATGAGCAGTTCTTC
TRBV20-1,TRBD2,TRBJ2-1,-,CSASLASGLYNEQFF,TGCAGTGCTAGTCTGGCTAGCGGTCTCTACAATGAGCAGTTCTTC
TRBV15,TRBD2,TRBJ2-1,many,CATSRLAGAAYNEQFF,TGTGCCACCAGCAGACTAGCGGGGGCAGCCTACAATGAGCAGTTCTTC
TRBV20-1,-,TRBJ2-1,few,CSASRTGDNEQFF,TGCAGTGCCTCTCGGACCGGGGACAATGAGCAGTTCTTC
TRBV6-1,-,TRBJ2-2,many,CASSALGETGELFF,TGTGCCAGCAGTGCGCTTGGGGAGACCGGGGAGCTGTTTTTT
TRBV10-3,TRBD1,TRBJ2-7,-,CAISESGTGIEQYF,TGTGCCATCAGTGAGTCAGGGACAGGGATCGAGCAGTACTTC
TRBV18,TRBD2,TRBJ2-7,-,CASSPGGLTYEQYF,TGTGCCAGCTCACCGGGAGGGCTAACCTACGAGCAGTACTTC
TRBV12-3/TRBV12-4,TRBD1,TRBJ1-1,many,CASSNTGGTEAFF,TGTGCCAGCAGCAACACAGGGGGCACTGAAGCTTTCTTT
TRBV30,TRBD1,TRBJ1-1,-,CAWNRGPTEAFF,TGTGCCTGGAACAGGGGGCCCACTGAAGCTTTCTTT
TRBV6-1,-,TRBJ1-1,few,CASSDWDFVPNTEAFF,TGTGCCAGCAGTGATTGGGACTTTGTTCCCAACACTGAAGCTTTCTTT
TRBV18,TRBD1,TRBJ1-2,-,CASSPRGQGIGYTF,TGTGCCAGCTCACCACGCGGACAGGGGATCGGCTACACCTTC
TRBV28,-,TRBJ2-3,few,CASSSPTGTDTQYF,TGTGCCAGCAGTTCCCCGACAGGCACAGATACGCAGTATTTT
TRBV4-3,-,TRBJ2-7,-,CASSQDNGPYEQYF,TGCGCCAGCAGCCAAGACAACGGACCCTACGAGCAGTACTTC
TRBV29-1,TRBD2,TRBJ2-1,-,CSAIAGGLAGRNEQFF,TGCAGCGCTATTGCCGGGGGCCTAGCGGGGCGGAATGAGCAGTTCTTC
TRBV6-2/TRBV6-3,TRBD1,TRBJ1-5,-,CASNKDRGLHQPQHF,TGTGCCAGTAATAAGGACAGGGGCCTTCATCAGCCCCAGCATTTT
TRBV4-1,TRBD1,TRBJ1-2,-,CASSRPQGNYGYTF,TGCGCCAGCAGCCGACCACAGGGGAACTATGGCTACACCTTC
TRBV6-2/TRBV6-3,TRBD1,TRBJ1-5,-,CASSYGRGGQGGNQPQHF,TGTGCCAGCAGTTACGGGAGAGGAGGACAGGGAGGCAATCAGCCCCAGCATTTT
TRBV6-5,-,TRBJ2-7,few,CASSFRQSNGEQYF,TGTGCCAGCAGTTTCCGTCAATCGAACGGGGAGCAGTACTTC
TRBV28,TRBD2,TRBJ2-7,few,CASSPPGLVLEQYF,TGTGCCAGCAGTCCCCCCGGACTAGTCCTCGAGCAGTACTTC
TRBV7-2,-,TRBJ2-3,-,CASSYRDHRDTQYF,TGTGCCAGCAGCTACCGGGACCACCGGGATACGCAGTATTTT
TRBV5-6,-,TRBJ1-2,few,CASSLPRAYYGYTF,TGTGCCAGCAGCTTGCCCCGCGCCTACTATGGCTACACCTTC
TRBV18,-,TRBJ1-5,-,CASSPETTGNQPQHF,TGTGCCAGCTCACCAGAGACTACTGGGAATCAGCCCCAGCATTTT
TRBV30,TRBD2,TRBJ2-3,few,CAWRSSGGTRVRQYF,TGTGCCTGGAGATCTAGCGGGGGGACCCGAGTAAGGCAGTATTTT
TRBV9,TRBD2,TRBJ2-1,-,CASSSRTSGGSYNEQFF,TGTGCCAGCAGCAGCCGGACTAGCGGGGGCTCCTACAATGAGCAGTTCTTC
TRBV9,-,TRBJ2-3,few,CASSVPSGDTQYF,TGTGCCAGCAGCGTCCCCTCCGGGGATACGCAGTATTTT
TRBV7-9,-,TRBJ2-5,few,CASSFGGWETQYF,TGTGCCAGCAGCTTCGGAGGGTGGGAGACCCAGTACTTC
TRBV24-1,-,TRBJ2-3,-,CATSDPGGSTQYF,TGTGCCACCAGTGATCCAGGTGGAAGTACGCAGTATTTT
TRBV6-2/TRBV6-3,TRBD2,TRBJ2-5,-,CASSHYGLAGGPSSKETQYF,TGTGCCAGCAGCCACTACGGACTAGCGGGAGGGCCGTCTAGTAAAGAGACCCAGTACTTC
TRBV29-1,TRBD2,TRBJ2-7,few,CSVTTSGRAFEQYF,TGCAGCGTTACGACTAGCGGGAGGGCCTTTGAGCAGTACTTC
TRBV11-2,TRBD2,TRBJ2-5,-,CASSFLGGGTIQETQYF,TGTGCCAGCAGCTTCTTGGGCGGGGGGACAATTCAAGAGACCCAGTACTTC
TRBV28,-,TRBJ1-5,few,CASSPQVPPQHF,TGTGCCAGCAGTCCACAGGTCCCGCCCCAGCATTTT
TRBV2,-,TRBJ2-2,-,CASNWQGGTGELFF,TGTGCCAGCAATTGGCAGGGAGGCACCGGGGAGCTGTTTTTT
TRBV20-1,TRBD1,TRBJ2-7,few,CSARTGGDVFYEQYF,TGCAGTGCCAGGACAGGGGGCGATGTCTTCTACGAGCAGTACTTC
TRBV2,TRBD1,TRBJ2-7,many,CATSGQASRQYF,TGTGCCACCTCGGGACAGGCATCACGGCAGTACTTC
TRBV18,-,TRBJ2-5,few,CASSHLGREETQYF,TGTGCCAGCTCACACCTCGGCAGGGAAGAGACCCAGTACTTC
TRBV2,-,TRBJ2-1,few,CASSENSVYNEQFF,TGTGCCAGCAGTGAAAATTCAGTGTACAATGAGCAGTTCTTC
TRBV28,-,TRBJ2-5,few,CASSPPDRIAGTQYF,TGTGCCAGCAGTCCCCCGGACCGAATTGCGGGGACCCAGTACTTC
TRBV29-1,TRBD1,TRBJ2-7,many,CSARSRDRGSYEQYF,TGCAGCGCCCGATCCCGGGACAGGGGTTCCTACGAGCAGTACTTC
TRBV7-2,TRBD1,TRBJ2-7,-,CASSLEGQQSYEQYF,TGTGCCAGCAGCTTAGAGGGACAGCAATCCTACGAGCAGTACTTC